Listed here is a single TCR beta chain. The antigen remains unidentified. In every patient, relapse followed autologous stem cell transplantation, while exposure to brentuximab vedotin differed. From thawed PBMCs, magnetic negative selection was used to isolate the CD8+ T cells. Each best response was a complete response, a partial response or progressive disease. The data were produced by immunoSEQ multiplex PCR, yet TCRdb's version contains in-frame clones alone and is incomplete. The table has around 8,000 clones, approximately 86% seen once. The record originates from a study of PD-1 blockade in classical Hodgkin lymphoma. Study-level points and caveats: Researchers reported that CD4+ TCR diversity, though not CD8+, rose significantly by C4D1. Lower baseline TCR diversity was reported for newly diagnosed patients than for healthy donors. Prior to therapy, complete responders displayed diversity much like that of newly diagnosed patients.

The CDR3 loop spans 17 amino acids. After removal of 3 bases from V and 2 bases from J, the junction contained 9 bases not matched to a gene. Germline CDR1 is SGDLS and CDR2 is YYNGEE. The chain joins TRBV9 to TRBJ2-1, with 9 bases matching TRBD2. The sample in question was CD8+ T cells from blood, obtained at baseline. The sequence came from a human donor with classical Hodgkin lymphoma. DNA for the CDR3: TGTGCCAGCAGCGAGCCCAGGGGCGGGGGGGCCTACAATGAGCAGTTCTTC. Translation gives CASSEPRGGGAYNEQFF. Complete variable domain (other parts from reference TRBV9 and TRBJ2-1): DSGVTQTPKHLITATGQRVTLRCSPRSGDLSVYWYQQSLDQGLQFLIQYYNGEERAKGNILERFSAQQFPDLHSELNLSSLELGDSALYFCASSEPRGGGAYNEQFFGPGTRLTVL.